Detailed here is one TCR beta chain. The antigen remains unidentified. This sample is drawn from a study of vaccination and CD4 T cells after COVID-19. Study-level information: Convalescent patients had positive nasal swab PCR results for SARS-CoV-2. Disease was mild in nine and severe in one. Cultures that served as controls received a CEFX pool, an HIV-1 Nef pool, or no peptide.

Treatment of the sample: roughly nine-day PBMC culture with coronavirus spike peptide pools or control peptides (ViraFEST assay). TCRs were sequenced by ViraFEST after antigen-specific T cells had been expanded with peptide pools. An Oncomine TCR Beta short-read assay was used to sequence the DNA from cultured CD4+ T cells. CD4+ T cells were cultured, and genomic DNA was extracted from them. TCRdb re-called the PCR reads through MiXCR, storing one row per CDR3 protein. The table records some 25,000 distinct CDR3 sequences, 62% of them present only once. V lost 4 bases and J lost 12; bases outside the gene matches: 6. In germline, CDR1 is MNHEY, CDR2 SVGAGI. The CDR3 loop spans 11 amino acids.

The origin of this receptor is a human donor who had recovered from COVID-19. The V call is TRBV6-5, the J call TRBJ2-7, with 7 bases that match TRBD1. Specimen: CD4+ T cells from blood, cultured in vitro. The chain's CDR3 is CASSSNRGWYF. In DNA, the CDR3 is TGTGCCAGCAGTTCCAACAGGGGATGGTACTTC.